The 30 T cell receptor beta chains below were found in one sample sequenced in a study of chemoradiotherapy in HPV16-positive cancers. Measured with immunoSEQ multiplex PCR; TCRdb has only the in-frame clones, and not every one. In the table there are thousands of clones, approximately 74% of which are singletons. Specimen collection occurred from a patient who underwent chemoradiotherapy. Source of these receptors: a human donor with HPV-associated anogenital cancer.

This clone showed up just a few times. This chain links TRBV9 with TRBJ1-2; D gene unclear. Trimming removed 4 bases at V and 1 base at J, with 5 bases between. CDR3 length: 12 residues. Germline values: CDR1 SGDLS, CDR2 YYNGEE. The CDR3 here is CASSPSNYGYTF. CDR3 in DNA: TGTGCCAGCAGCCCCAGTAACTATGGCTACACCTTC.

CDR3 amino acids: CASSRSGGLYEQYF. The CDR3 region has the DNA TGCGCCAGCAGCCGCTCAGGCGGGCTTTACGAGCAGTACTTC. The J gene is TRBJ2-7, the V gene TRBV4-3, with D possibly being TRBD2 (5 bases). Germline V gene sequence: CDR1 LGHNA, CDR2 YSLEER. The ends were cut back, 4 bases at V and 4 bases at J, with 14 bases in the middle. The CDR3 is 14 amino acids.

This chain links TRBV6-1 with TRBJ1-2; 8 bases agree with TRBD1. The CDR3 extends over 13 amino acids. Losses at the gene ends were 5 bases for V and 8 bases for J; bases not matched to a gene: 7. The germline V gene encodes CDR1 MNHNS and CDR2 SASEGT. CDR3 sequence (DNA): TGTGCCAGCAGTCAACAGGGGGATCGGGGCTACACCTTC. Protein: CASSQQGDRGYTF.

CDR3 in amino acids: CASSPSGGNTEAFF. In DNA, the CDR3 is TGTGCCAGCAGCCCCTCTGGGGGGAACACTGAAGCTTTCTTT. V is TRBV9 and J is TRBJ1-1, with D perhaps matching TRBD1 (5 bases). This CDR3 contains 14 residues. Trimming removed 4 bases at V and 1 base at J, with 11 bases between. Per the germline V gene, CDR1 is SGDLS and CDR2 is YYNGEE.

This clone came up a few times. The genes are TRBV5-1 and TRBJ1-2, with 7 bases identical to TRBD1. The CDR3 extends over 12 amino acids. Germline CDR1 and CDR2: SGHRS and YFSETQ. The junction had 1 base not matched to a gene; V was cut back by 4 bases and J by 4 bases. The CDR3 region has the DNA TGCGCCAGCAGCCGGGACAGCTATGGCTACACCTTC. It encodes CASSRDSYGYTF.

V gene TRBV4-3 combines with J gene TRBJ2-2, with 7 nucleotides matching TRBD2. The CDR3 has 17 residues. Germline loops: CDR1 LGHNA, CDR2 YSLEER. V was clipped by 0 bases and J by 1 base; unmatched bases: 5. CDR3 DNA: TGCGCCAGCAGCCAAGAATGGGCGGGAGTGAACACCGGGGAGCTGTTTTTT. It encodes CASSQEWAGVNTGELFF.

The chain joins TRBV5-1 to TRBJ1-3; the D gene is possibly TRBD1 (6 bases). CDR3 length: 18 residues. The germline V gene encodes CDR1 SGHRS and CDR2 YFSETQ. The V gene lost 4 bases and the J gene lost 0 bases, with 20 bases spanning the gap. This CDR3 is CASSPGGGFPSSGNTIYF. CDR3 in DNA: TGCGCCAGCAGCCCGGGAGGGGGTTTTCCGAGCTCTGGAAACACCATATATTTT.

This clone showed up just a few times. The chain links TRBV5-1 to TRBJ1-2; no firm D call. V was trimmed by 4 bases and J by 6 bases, leaving 10 bases between them. The CDR3 totals 12 residues. The germline V gene encodes CDR1 SGHRS and CDR2 YFSETQ. The DNA of the CDR3 is TGCGCCAGCAGCAGGACCCTCGATGGCTACACCTTC. Translated: CASSRTLDGYTF.

The chain uses TRBV29-1 and TRBJ2-6; D gene ambiguous. The CDR3 has 13 amino acids. CDR1 is SQVTM and CDR2 is ANQGSEA in the germline V gene. Trimming removed 4 bases at V and 0 bases at J, with 4 bases between. CDR3 sequence (DNA): TGCAGCGTTGTAGACTCTGGGGCCAACGTCCTGACTTTC. Protein sequence: CSVVDSGANVLTF.

This chain connects TRBV11-2 to TRBJ1-1, with D uncertain. V lost 0 bases and J 1 base, leaving 6 bases between the germline ends. From germline, CDR1 is SGHAT and CDR2 FQNNGV. The CDR3 spans 14 residues. The CDR3 region is CASSLESRNTEAFF. The CDR3 coding sequence is TGTGCCAGCAGCTTAGAGTCCAGGAACACTGAAGCTTTCTTT.

The CDR3, as DNA: TGTGCCAGCAACCACGGACGGCTGAACACTGAAGCTTTCTTT. It translates to CASNHGRLNTEAFF. The rearrangement joins TRBV5-6 to TRBJ1-1, with D unresolved. The CDR3 extends over 14 amino acids. Trimming shortened V by 6 bases and J by 0 bases, and 12 bases separated the two germline ends. The germline V gene has CDR1 SGHDT and CDR2 YYEEEE.

This rearrangement joins TRBV5-1 to TRBJ2-1; D is undetermined. CDR1 SGHRS and CDR2 YFSETQ come from the germline V gene. The V end lost 0 bases, the J end lost 9 bases, and 4 bases lay between the germline ends. This CDR3 region has 11 residues. CDR3 residues: CASSLAREQFF. In nucleotides, the CDR3 is TGCGCCAGCAGCTTGGCGCGTGAGCAGTTCTTC. Filled out from reference TRBV5-1 and TRBJ2-1, the complete variable domain reads KAGVTQTPRYLIKTRGQQVTLSCSPISGHRSVSWYQQTPGQGLQFLFEYFSETQRNKGNFPGRFSGRQFSNSRSEMNVSTLELGDSALYLCASSLAREQFFGPGTRLTVL.

The chain uses TRBV15 and TRBJ2-2, with D tentatively TRBD1 (6 bases). Germline V CDR1 and CDR2: LNHNV, YYDKDF (reference sequence). Trimming left V 9 bases short and J 2 bases short, with 13 bases between. This CDR3 spans 14 amino acids. The CDR3 protein is CATADRKNTGELFF. The CDR3 bases are TGTGCCACGGCGGACAGAAAAAACACCGGGGAGCTGTTTTTT.

The rearrangement uses TRBV11-2 and TRBJ2-3; 7 bases are shared with TRBD2. Germline CDR1 SGHAT, CDR2 FQNNGV. The V and J ends lost 7 bases and 3 bases, in that order; junction bases with no gene match: 7. The CDR3 spans 14 residues. The CDR3 DNA sequence: TGTGCCAGCACCCCCCCGGGGGGTACAGATACGCAGTATTTT. Translated, it gives CASTPPGGTDTQYF.

This clone appeared a single time. The chain carries TRBV18 and TRBJ2-7, with 11 bases matching TRBD2. With 2 bases clipped from V and 7 bases from J, the junction kept 13 bases outside the gene matches. The CDR3 contains 17 residues. Per germline, CDR1 KGHSH and CDR2 LQKENI. For the CDR3, the DNA is TGTGCCAGCTCACCAATTAGTGGGACTAGCGGCCGTGGGGAGCAGTACTTC. It encodes CASSPISGTSGRGEQYF.

The V call is TRBV1, the J call TRBJ2-2; the table's D call TRBD2 went unverified against the DNA. TRBV1 is termed a pseudogene. The CDR3 loop spans 16 amino acids. The DNA for the CDR3 is TGCACCAGCAACCCTCCCTTGGGAGGTAGCACCGGGGAGCTGTTTTTT. It yields the protein CTSNPPLGGSTGELFF.

V and J are TRBV28 and TRBJ1-2; no definite D call. Germline V gene data show CDR1 as MDHEN and CDR2 as SYDVKM. The CDR3 is 12 residues long. V was cut by 3 bases and J by 6 bases, with 8 bases left in between. The chain's CDR3 is CASSLGPDGYTF. CDR3 coding DNA: TGTGCCAGCAGTTTGGGTCCCGATGGCTACACCTTC.

In nucleotides, the CDR3 is TGTGCCAGCAGGGTGGCAGGGATGAGAAGCAATCAGCCCCAGCATTTT. Its protein is CASRVAGMRSNQPQHF. The chain uses TRBV28 and TRBJ1-5; possible D gene TRBD1, 5 bases. The germline V gene encodes CDR1 MDHEN and CDR2 SYDVKM. The CDR3 spans 16 residues. Deletions cut 6 bases from V and 1 base from J, with 16 bases between.

The chain's CDR3 is CASSFLLAENPYEQYF. The CDR3 DNA reads TGTGCCAGTAGTTTTCTACTAGCGGAGAACCCCTACGAGCAGTACTTC. The V call is TRBV19, the J call TRBJ2-7, with 8 positions matching TRBD2. Germline trimming cut 5 bases from V and 2 bases from J; bases unmatched to any gene: 11. CDR3 size: 16 residues. Per germline, CDR1 LNHDA and CDR2 SQIVND (reference sequence).

Judged by abundance, this clone is medium-sized (0.01 to 0.1%). This rearrangement joins TRBV2 to TRBJ1-3; no reliable D call. Trimming cost V 6 bases and J 4 bases, with 7 bases left between them. This CDR3 is 12 amino acids long. Germline assignment: CDR1 SNHLY and CDR2 FYNNEI. As DNA, the CDR3 is TGTGCCAGCAGGTTAGCGGGAAACACCATATATTTT. It encodes CASRLAGNTIYF.

CDR3 coding DNA: TGTGCCAGCAGACAAAATCAGGGTGGCTACACCTTC. Its protein is CASRQNQGGYTF. The chain couples TRBV28 to TRBJ1-2, with D possibly being TRBD1 (5 bases). V gave up 6 bases and J gave up 7 bases, with 12 bases separating them. Germline CDR1 is MDHEN and CDR2 is SYDVKM. The CDR3 is made up of 12 amino acids.

The chain carries TRBV19 and TRBJ2-6; D is uncertain. This CDR3 contains 15 residues. The V gene lost 5 bases and the J gene lost 1 base, with 9 bases spanning the gap. The germline V gene has CDR1 LNHDA and CDR2 SQIVND (reference sequence). The CDR3 sequence is CASSEVTSGANVLTF. The CDR3, as DNA: TGTGCCAGTAGTGAGGTTACATCTGGGGCCAACGTCCTGACTTTC.

The chain uses TRBV11-2 and TRBJ2-1; 7 bases are shared with TRBD2. CDR1 and CDR2 (germline): SGHAT, FQNNGV. This CDR3 is 14 amino acids long. The trim removed 0 bases at V and 7 bases at J, leaving 3 bases unmatched. The CDR3 region is CASSLEGGPNEQFF. DNA of the CDR3: TGTGCCAGCAGCTTAGAGGGAGGGCCTAATGAGCAGTTCTTC.

This rearrangement joins TRBV10-3 to TRBJ1-1; 7 bases fit TRBD1. The CDR3 covers 15 residues. V gave up 6 bases and J gave up 1 base; unmatched junction bases: 8. From germline, CDR1 is ENHRY and CDR2 SYGVKD. The CDR3 reads CAIRRGLVENTEAFF. Here the CDR3 DNA reads TGTGCCATCAGGAGGGGGCTAGTGGAGAACACTGAAGCTTTCTTT.

This clone has a handful of counts. The chain combines TRBV6-4 with TRBJ2-2; 7 bases align to TRBD1. Germline V lookup: CDR1 MRHNA, CDR2 SNTAGT. The trim removed 3 bases at V and 7 bases at J, leaving 5 bases unmatched. The CDR3 is 14 amino acids. CDR3 in DNA: TGTGCCAGCAGTGAGACAGGGAGTGGCGGGGAGCTGTTTTTT. It is translated as CASSETGSGGELFF.

The chain links TRBV28 to TRBJ2-7, with 7 bases fitting TRBD2. This CDR3 is 15 amino acids long. The V and J ends lost 3 bases and 0 bases, in that order; junction bases with no gene match: 5. Germline V CDR1 and CDR2: MDHEN, SYDVKM. The chain's CDR3 is CASSFGGSPSYEQYF. CDR3 DNA: TGTGCCAGCAGTTTTGGCGGGAGTCCCTCCTACGAGCAGTACTTC.

This chain connects TRBV5-1 to TRBJ1-2, with TRBD1 as a possible D gene (6 bases). V gave up 0 bases and J gave up 5 bases, with 17 bases separating them. The germline CDR1 and CDR2 sequences are SGHRS and YFSETQ. The CDR3 loop spans 16 amino acids. The DNA for the CDR3 is TGCGCCAGCAGCTTGGGGGGGACAAGTGGTTGGTATGGCTACACCTTC. Protein: CASSLGGTSGWYGYTF.

This clone was seen a few times. The chain uses TRBV6-1 and TRBJ2-7; 7 nucleotides agree with TRBD2. Germline trimming cut 7 bases from V and 0 bases from J; bases unmatched to any gene: 9. CDR1 is MNHNS, CDR2 SASEGT, per germline. The CDR3 sequence is 15 residues long. CDR3 amino acids: CASTPSQRGSYEQYF. The CDR3 DNA follows: TGTGCCAGCACCCCTTCTCAGCGGGGCTCCTACGAGCAGTACTTC.

The rearrangement uses TRBV30 and TRBJ2-5; 8 nucleotides align to TRBD2. The CDR3 has 14 amino acids. Looked up from germline, CDR1 is GTSNPN and CDR2 is SVGIG (reference sequence). Unmatched junction bases numbered 4, after V lost 0 bases and J lost 4 bases. CDR3 sequence (DNA): TGTGCCTGGAGTGTACGGGGGGGGACAGAGACCCAGTACTTC. This encodes CAWSVRGGTETQYF.

The rearrangement links TRBV2 to TRBJ2-7; TRBD1 matches at 7 bases. Germline CDR1 is SNHLY and CDR2 is FYNNEI. After removal of 6 bases from V and 0 bases from J, the junction contained 11 bases not matched to a gene. This CDR3 is built from 16 residues. In DNA form, the CDR3 reads TGTGCCAGCAGCGTAGGACAGGAAAAAAGCTCCTACGAGCAGTACTTC. Translating gives CASSVGQEKSSYEQYF.